Shown below are 22 T cell receptor beta chains from a single sample sequenced in a study of vaccination and CD4 T cells after COVID-19. Treatment given: approximately 9-day PBMC culture with coronavirus spike peptide pools or control peptides (ViraFEST assay). Which antigens these TCRs recognize remains unknown. The assay that was used to sequence DNA from cultured CD4+ T cells was the Oncomine TCR Beta short-read assay. TCRdb passed the PCR reads through MiXCR, listing each CDR3 protein once. The profile shows approximately 15,000 distinct CDR3 sequences, 55% to 65% of them singletons. The sample consisted of CD4+ T cells from blood, cultured in vitro, taken after SARS-CoV-2 vaccination. All receptors come from a human donor who had recovered from COVID-19.

This clonotype appeared a few times. The chain links TRBV28 to TRBJ2-7, with D perhaps TRBD2 (5 bases). The CDR3 covers 14 residues. Germline V gene lookup returns CDR1 MDHEN and CDR2 SYDVKM. V lost 3 bases, J lost 2 bases, and 11 bases lay in between. CDR3 sequence reads: CASSLGGRAYEQYF. CDR3 DNA sequence: TGTGCCAGCAGTTTGGGTGGGCGGGCCTACGAGCAGTACTTC.

The chain links TRBV3-1 to TRBJ1-6; D is uncertain. Trimming pared 0 bases from V and 7 bases from J, leaving 10 bases between. This CDR3 has 15 residues. Per the germline V gene, CDR1 is LGHDT and CDR2 is YNNKEL (reference sequence). The CDR3, as DNA: TGTGCCAGCAGCCAAGAGGTCATATCCAATTCACCCCTCCACTTT. Its translation: CASSQEVISNSPLHF.

The chain recombines TRBV15 with TRBJ1-5, with D possibly matching TRBD1 (5 bases). The CDR3 consists of 17 residues. Germline CDR1 is LNHNV and CDR2 is YYDKDF (reference sequence). Trimming removed 3 bases from V and 2 bases from J, with 17 bases in between. The CDR3 sequence: CATSRGLTDMGNQPQHF. In nucleotides, the CDR3 is TGTGCCACCAGCAGGGGGCTGACAGACATGGGCAATCAGCCCCAGCATTTT.

The chain is built from TRBV6-1 and TRBJ1-6; the D is unclear. This CDR3 region has 14 residues. CDR1 and CDR2 (germline): MNHNS, SASEGT. V lost 4 bases and J lost 7, with 11 bases in between. The chain's CDR3 is CASSVVGNNSPLHF. CDR3 nucleotides: TGTGCCAGCAGTGTAGTAGGGAACAATTCACCCCTCCACTTT.

CDR3 sequence: CASSSGGGISLHF. The CDR3 DNA is TGTGCCAGCAGTTCCGGGGGGGGGATATCCCTCCACTTT. The chain recombines TRBV6-5 with TRBJ1-6, with a weak D call TRBD1 (5 bases). The germline V gene encodes CDR1 MNHEY and CDR2 SVGAGI. The germline V and J ends were trimmed by 4 bases and 14 bases, with 15 bases remaining between them. The CDR3 is made up of 13 amino acids.

This clonotype was counted between two and nine times. The chain recombines TRBV7-2 with TRBJ2-1, with TRBD2 identical over 7 bases. V lost 0 bases, J lost 2 bases, and 1 base stayed unmatched. Germline CDR1 reads SGHTA; CDR2 reads FQGNSA. The CDR3 has 15 residues. As DNA, the CDR3 is TGTGCCAGCAGCTTAGCGGCGGGAGCCTACAATGAGCAGTTCTTC. Protein product: CASSLAAGAYNEQFF.

The V call is TRBV19, the J call TRBJ1-1, with 7 bases aligning to TRBD1. The CDR3 contains 13 residues. Germline lookup yields CDR1 LNHDA and CDR2 SQIVND (reference sequence). With V trimmed by 5 bases and J by 3 bases, 3 bases remained unmatched. The CDR3 reads CASSDRADTEAFF. The CDR3, as DNA: TGTGCCAGTAGTGACAGGGCGGACACTGAAGCTTTCTTT.

This clonotype has only a few counts. The chain employs TRBV6-2 or TRBV6-3 and TRBJ1-2; 7 bases fit TRBD1. The CDR3 covers 18 residues. The ends lost 6 bases at V and 4 bases at J; junction bases unmatched: 20. Germline-derived CDR1 and CDR2 are MNHEY and SVGEGT. The CDR3 sequence: CASRTGWRGQAPFYGYTF. The DNA of the CDR3 is TGTGCCAGCAGAACGGGGTGGCGTGGACAGGCCCCTTTCTATGGCTACACCTTC.

This clonotype turned up a few times. The chain recombines TRBV7-2 with TRBJ1-1; TRBD1 aligns across 8 bases. Losses at the gene ends were 4 bases for V and 1 base for J; bases not matched to a gene: 11. Germline V gene data show CDR1 as SGHTA and CDR2 as FQGNSA. The CDR3 sequence is 17 residues long. CDR3 protein: CASSSDRAVSGNTEAFF. CDR3 DNA sequence: TGTGCCAGCAGCTCGGACAGGGCGGTTAGTGGGAACACTGAAGCTTTCTTT.

The V call is TRBV7-2, the J call TRBJ2-7, with 10 positions matching TRBD2. Germline CDR1 is SGHTA and CDR2 is FQGNSA. The CDR3 totals 14 residues. V was clipped by 7 bases and J by 5 bases; unmatched bases: 8. The CDR3: CASTRGLADNEQYF. CDR3 nucleotide sequence: TGTGCCAGCACCAGAGGACTAGCGGATAACGAGCAGTACTTC.

V gene TRBV20-1 combines with J gene TRBJ1-4, with D tentatively TRBD1 (6 bases). CDR1 and CDR2 (germline): DFQATT, SNEGSKA (reference sequence). This CDR3 region has 14 residues. V lost 3 bases and J 4 bases, leaving 12 bases between the germline ends. CDR3 bases: TGCAGTGCTAGTAGGACAGCCAGTAATGAAAAACTGTTTTTT. Translating it yields CSASRTASNEKLFF.

This clonotype has a handful of counts. The chain couples TRBV7-9 to TRBJ1-1; no firm D call. Between the trimmed V and J ends, which lost 1 base and 4 bases, there was a span of 7 bases. The CDR3 contains 13 residues. Germline-derived CDR1 and CDR2 are SEHNR and FQNEAQ (reference sequence). The CDR3 loop reads CASSLGEGTEAFF. CDR3 sequence (DNA): TGTGCCAGCAGCTTAGGGGAGGGCACTGAAGCTTTCTTT. Supplemented by reference TRBV7-9 and TRBJ1-1, the full variable domain reads DTGVSQNPRHKITKRGQNVTFRCDPISEHNRLYWYRQTLGQGPEFLTYFQNEAQLEKSRLLSDRFSAERPKGSFSTLEIQRTEQGDSAMYLCASSLGEGTEAFFGQGTRLTVV.

The V and J genes are TRBV30 and TRBJ1-2; the D gene is possibly TRBD1 (6 bases). CDR1 is GTSNPN and CDR2 is SVGIG in the germline V gene (reference sequence). This CDR3 is 15 amino acids long. The ends were cut back, 3 bases at V and 2 bases at J, with 16 bases in the middle. DNA for the CDR3: TGTGCCTGGAGAGACCGTCGGGGGGCGAACTATGGCTACACCTTC. Translation gives CAWRDRRGANYGYTF.

The chain has TRBV5-1 and TRBJ2-3; 10 nucleotides agree with TRBD2. J was trimmed by 2 bases and V by 8 bases; bases with no gene match: 5. The V gene's germline CDR1 is SGHRS and CDR2 YFSETQ. There are 14 residues in the CDR3. The CDR3 loop is CASMTSGYTDTQYF. The CDR3 bases are TGCGCCAGTATGACTAGCGGGTACACAGATACGCAGTATTTT. Drawing the rest from reference TRBV5-1 and TRBJ2-3, the complete variable domain is KAGVTQTPRYLIKTRGQQVTLSCSPISGHRSVSWYQQTPGQGLQFLFEYFSETQRNKGNFPGRFSGRQFSNSRSEMNVSTLELGDSALYLCASMTSGYTDTQYFGPGTRLTVL.

The chain's CDR3 is CASSPSGTGPWGYTF. In DNA, the CDR3 is TGTGCCAGCAGTCCTAGTGGGACAGGGCCATGGGGCTACACCTTC. The V call is TRBV28, the J call TRBJ1-2; 9 nucleotides agree with TRBD1. The germline V gene has CDR1 MDHEN and CDR2 SYDVKM. This CDR3 has 15 residues. With V trimmed by 5 bases and J by 8 bases, 12 bases remained unmatched.

The chain couples TRBV3-1 to TRBJ1-6; 7 bases are a match to TRBD1. The trim removed 5 bases at V and 4 bases at J, leaving 11 bases unmatched. The CDR3 covers 17 residues. Germline CDR1 LGHDT, CDR2 YNNKEL (reference sequence). The CDR3: CASSASTDRVYNSPLHF. The CDR3 nucleotides read TGTGCCAGCAGCGCTTCTACCGACAGGGTGTATAATTCACCCCTCCACTTT.

This chain connects TRBV5-1 to TRBJ1-2, with D maybe TRBD1 (5 bases). Germline V gene data show CDR1 as SGHRS and CDR2 as YFSETQ. The CDR3 is 14 residues long. With 4 bases removed from V and 4 bases from J, the gap between germline ends came to 14 bases. The CDR3, as DNA: TGCGCCAGCAGCCTCGGGGACGGCCCCTATGGCTACACCTTC. Encoded protein: CASSLGDGPYGYTF. Full variable domain (missing parts from reference TRBV5-1 and TRBJ1-2): KAGVTQTPRYLIKTRGQQVTLSCSPISGHRSVSWYQQTPGQGLQFLFEYFSETQRNKGNFPGRFSGRQFSNSRSEMNVSTLELGDSALYLCASSLGDGPYGYTFGSGTRLTVV.

A few counts support this clonotype. This chain uses TRBV12-3 or TRBV12-4 with TRBJ1-5; TRBD1 matches at 9 bases. The CDR3 totals 13 residues. The J segment lost 4 bases and the V segment lost 9 bases, leaving 4 bases of the junction unmatched. The CDR3 protein is CASRGTGNQPQHF. For the CDR3, the DNA is TGTGCCAGTAGGGGGACAGGGAATCAGCCCCAGCATTTT.

As to this clonotype: The germline gene is not matched at one end of the junction; a read error may be the cause. V is TRBV5-1 and J is TRBJ2-5, with D possibly TRBD1 on 6 matching bases. This CDR3 region has 13 residues. CDR1 is SGHRS and CDR2 is YFSETQ in the germline V gene. The CDR3 nucleotides read TGCGCCAGCAGGTTGGGACAAAAGAAGACCCAGTACTTC. Protein product: CASRLGQKKTQYF.

CDR3 loop: CASSSSSGTLGETQYF. CDR3 nucleotides: TGTGCCAGCAGCTCCTCGAGCGGGACCTTAGGGGAGACCCAGTACTTC. The chain links TRBV7-2 to TRBJ2-5, with 7 bases fitting TRBD2. V lost 4 bases and J lost 5; bases outside the gene matches: 13. The CDR3 covers 16 residues. The V gene's germline CDR1 is SGHTA and CDR2 FQGNSA.

This clonotype was seen more than once but under ten times. The chain joins TRBV6-1 to TRBJ1-5; tentative D call: TRBD1 (6 bases). CDR1 is MNHNS, CDR2 SASEGT, per germline. There are 13 residues in the CDR3. The V gene lost 5 bases and the J gene lost 7 bases, with 12 bases spanning the gap. The DNA of the CDR3 is TGTGCCAGCAGTACAACAGGGAAACAGCCCCAGCATTTT. It encodes CASSTTGKQPQHF.

The J gene is TRBJ1-6, the V gene TRBV5-4, with a tentative D call TRBD1 (5 bases). V lost 2 bases and J 8 bases, leaving 14 bases between the germline ends. CDR1 is SGHNT and CDR2 is YYREEE in the germline V gene (reference sequence). This CDR3 spans 15 amino acids. The CDR3: CASSFEPGSDSPLHF. CDR3 nucleotides: TGTGCCAGCAGCTTCGAGCCAGGGTCTGATTCACCCCTCCACTTT.